One and the same sample provided the 28 T cell receptor beta chains below, sequenced in a study of a mutant IDH1 vaccine in newly diagnosed glioma. These receptors are not linked to any known antigen. Time point given: week 47, end of study. Mutant IDH1 20-mer peptide, at 300 ug, made up each vaccine dose, with topical imiquimod. Data came from immunoSEQ multiplex PCR; TCRdb stores just in-frame clones and leaves some out. Here the sample spans around 33,000 clones, 80% to 90% being singletons. The specimen was PBMCs, collected from a glioma patient whose treatment included an IDH1 peptide vaccine. The receptors were sampled from a woman aged 30 to 39 with glioma.

The V and J genes are TRBV29-1 and TRBJ1-2; no firm D call. The CDR3 has 11 amino acids. Per germline, CDR1 SQVTM and CDR2 ANQGSEA. Trimming stripped 3 bases from V and 4 bases from J, with 6 bases between. The CDR3 spells CSVDSIYGYTF. The CDR3 nucleotides read TGCAGCGTTGACAGCATCTATGGCTACACCTTC.

The chain couples TRBV4-1 to TRBJ2-5, with D maybe TRBD1 (7 bases). The CDR3 length is 14 residues. Looked up from germline, CDR1 is MGHRA and CDR2 is YSYEKL. V lost 3 bases to trimming and J lost 4 bases, with 12 bases between them. The CDR3 region is CASSQEGAIETQYF. The CDR3 DNA reads as TGCGCCAGCAGCCAGGAGGGGGCCATAGAGACCCAGTACTTC.

V usage is TRBV30 and J usage is TRBJ1-5; a weak D match, TRBD1 (5 bases). V dropped 3 bases and J dropped 6 bases, with 12 bases sitting between them. This CDR3 region has 13 residues. Looked up from germline, CDR1 is GTSNPN and CDR2 is SVGIG (reference sequence). The CDR3 region has the DNA TGTGCCTGGAGCCAGGGTGTCCCTCAGCCCCAGCATTTT. The encoded protein is CAWSQGVPQPQHF.

This chain uses TRBV6-5 with TRBJ2-7, with 8 bases aligning to TRBD1. Germline V gene sequence: CDR1 MNHEY, CDR2 SVGAGI. Trimming cost V 4 bases and J 9 bases; bases outside gene matches: 14. The CDR3 is made up of 15 amino acids. DNA for the CDR3: TGTGCCAGCAGTTCGCCCGGGACAGGAGGCTTTTTGCAGTACTTC. Protein sequence: CASSSPGTGGFLQYF.

The V gene is TRBV10-2, the J gene TRBJ1-1, with 7 bases fitting TRBD1. The CDR3 is 13 amino acids. Germline CDR1 WSHSY, CDR2 SAAADI. J lost 4 bases, V lost 6 bases, and 5 bases had no gene match. Here the CDR3 DNA reads TGCGCCAGCAGCCAGGGGGTGGGCACTGAAGCTTTCTTT. Amino acid sequence: CASSQGVGTEAFF.

The chain couples TRBV5-1 to TRBJ2-3; TRBD2 matches at 7 bases. CDR1 and CDR2 (germline): SGHRS, YFSETQ. The CDR3 consists of 16 residues. Losses at the gene ends were 4 bases for V and 1 base for J; bases not matched to a gene: 9. CDR3 in amino acids: CASSAASGFGTDTQYF. CDR3 coding DNA: TGCGCCAGCAGCGCGGCTAGCGGATTCGGCACAGATACGCAGTATTTT.

The chain is built from TRBV5-4 and TRBJ2-5, with 9 bases lining up with TRBD2. The CDR3 runs 17 residues. The V gene end was trimmed by 3 bases and the J gene end by 1 base; junction bases not matched to a gene: 10. The germline CDR1 and CDR2 sequences are SGHNT and YYREEE (reference sequence). The CDR3 region has the DNA TGTGCCAGCAGCTGGACCCCTAGCGGGGATCTCCAAGAGACCCAGTACTTC. Amino acids: CASSWTPSGDLQETQYF.

The table lists this clone with a few counts. The chain combines TRBV14 with TRBJ1-1, with TRBD1 as a possible D gene (6 bases). The CDR3 runs to 15 residues. Germline V gene sequence: CDR1 SGHDN, CDR2 FVKESK. V shed 5 bases and J shed 0 bases, with 13 bases lying between them. The CDR3 coding sequence is TGTGCCAGCAGCGTCCTCACAGGGATGAACACTGAAGCTTTCTTT. Its protein is CASSVLTGMNTEAFF.

The gene calls are TRBV4-3 and TRBJ1-1; 7 nucleotides agree with TRBD1. The CDR3 contains 16 residues. Germline loops: CDR1 LGHNA, CDR2 YSLEER. V lost 4 bases, J lost 1 base, and 9 bases stayed unmatched. CDR3 in DNA: TGCGCCAGCAGCCCCTTCTTGGACAGGCCGAACACTGAAGCTTTCTTT. It codes for CASSPFLDRPNTEAFF.

J is TRBJ2-1 and V is TRBV20-1; D might be TRBD2 (6 bases). Germline V gene data show CDR1 as DFQATT and CDR2 as SNEGSKA (reference sequence). The CDR3 totals 10 residues. Deletions cut 6 bases from V and 6 bases from J, with 6 bases between. CDR3 bases: TGCAGTGCCGGGGGCAATGAGCAGTTCTTC. It is translated as CSAGGNEQFF.

This sequence joins TRBV30 and TRBJ2-3; TRBD2 might be the D (6 bases). This CDR3 comprises 11 residues. Germline CDR1 GTSNPN, CDR2 SVGIG (reference sequence). V lost 5 bases and J 3 bases, leaving 6 bases between the germline ends. As DNA, the CDR3 is TGTGCCTGGGGGGGGACAGATACGCAGTATTTT. It encodes CAWGGTDTQYF.

The chain couples TRBV27 to TRBJ1-1, with D tentatively TRBD1 (5 bases). Trimming took off 6 bases at V and 0 bases at J, with 14 bases between the two ends. From germline, CDR1 is MNHEY and CDR2 SMNVEV (reference sequence). The CDR3 extends over 15 amino acids. CDR3 sequence: CASRPRQNMNTEAFF. In nucleotides, the CDR3 is TGTGCCAGCAGGCCTCGACAGAACATGAACACTGAAGCTTTCTTT.

The chain recombines TRBV5-8 with TRBJ1-2; D unclear. This CDR3 contains 12 residues. V lost 4 bases and J lost 8, with 12 bases in between. Germline V lookup: CDR1 SGHTS, CDR2 YDEGEE. CDR3 sequence (DNA): TGTGCCAGCAGCCTGTTTGAAGTCGGCTACACCTTC. Translation gives CASSLFEVGYTF.

V usage is TRBV6-5 and J usage is TRBJ2-2; D tentatively reads TRBD1 or TRBD2 (5 bases each). Germline CDR1 is MNHEY and CDR2 is SVGAGI. CDR3 length: 15 amino acids. V was pared by 6 bases and J by 1 base, with 12 bases between. CDR3 sequence reads: CASRKGTENTGELFF. The CDR3 DNA reads as TGTGCCAGCAGAAAGGGGACGGAGAACACCGGGGAGCTGTTTTTT.

The V call is TRBV6-4, the J call TRBJ2-1, with D tentatively TRBD2 (7 bases). Germline CDR1 and CDR2: MRHNA and SNTAGT. Between the trimmed V and J ends, which lost 4 bases and 6 bases, there was a span of 10 bases. The CDR3 length is 13 residues. CDR3 residues: CASSVRGGNEQFF. CDR3 nucleotides: TGTGCCAGCAGTGTAAGGGGGGGCAATGAGCAGTTCTTC.

This clone was counted once. The chain carries TRBV6-1 and TRBJ1-2, with 9 positions matching TRBD1. Trimming removed 3 bases from V and 1 base from J; junction bases left unmatched: 6. Per germline, CDR1 MNHNS and CDR2 SASEGT. The CDR3 has 16 amino acids. This CDR3 is CASSDRTGADNYGYTF. The CDR3 DNA follows: TGTGCCAGCAGTGACAGGACAGGGGCGGATAACTATGGCTACACCTTC.

V is TRBV7-2 and J is TRBJ1-1; no clear D gene. From germline, CDR1 is SGHTA and CDR2 FQGNSA. V lost 5 bases, J lost 0 bases, and 7 bases lay in between. The CDR3 has 13 residues. The CDR3 reads CASSPYLNTEAFF. As DNA, the CDR3 is TGTGCCAGCAGCCCCTACCTGAACACTGAAGCTTTCTTT.

The V and J genes are TRBV4-1 and TRBJ2-1; TRBD2 might be the D (6 bases). The V gene's germline CDR1 is MGHRA and CDR2 YSYEKL. The CDR3 consists of 17 residues. V was pared by 1 base and J by 4 bases, with 17 bases between. The CDR3 nucleotides are TGCGCCAGCAGCCAAGTAGGCGGGGCGGATAGGTACAATGAGCAGTTCTTC. Protein: CASSQVGGADRYNEQFF.

The chain recombines TRBV7-9 with TRBJ1-3, with 7 positions matching TRBD1. Germline lookup yields CDR1 SEHNR and CDR2 FQNEAQ (reference sequence). The CDR3 has 16 residues. Trimming took 5 bases from V and 0 from J; bases not matched to a gene: 7. CDR3 DNA sequence: TGTGCCAGCAGCCCGCCGGACAGGAGCTCTGGAAACACCATATATTTT. It specifies CASSPPDRSSGNTIYF.

The V call is TRBV6-1, the J call TRBJ1-4, with a tentative D call TRBD1 (6 bases). There are 11 residues in the CDR3. The V gene's germline CDR1 is MNHNS and CDR2 SASEGT. V lost 7 bases and J lost 9, with 9 bases in between. CDR3 bases: TGTGCCAGCATCGGGGGGCAAAAACTGTTTTTT. Its translation: CASIGGQKLFF.

J is TRBJ2-3 and V is TRBV5-1; 14 positions agree with TRBD2. The CDR3 has 16 amino acids. Germline V gene lookup returns CDR1 SGHRS and CDR2 YFSETQ. Trimming at V came to 4 bases and at J to 6 bases, leaving 7 bases not matched to a gene. The DNA of the CDR3 is TGCGCCAGCAGCCTGGGACTAGCGGGGGTCGGTGATACGCAGTATTTT. Translated, it gives CASSLGLAGVGDTQYF.

This chain uses TRBV5-1 with TRBJ1-2; D is unresolved. From germline, CDR1 is SGHRS and CDR2 YFSETQ. The CDR3 is 13 residues long. V gave up 3 bases and J gave up 7 bases, with 13 bases separating them. The CDR3 nucleotides are TGCGCCAGCAGCTCAGACAACCGCGGTGGCTACACCTTC. Amino acids: CASSSDNRGGYTF.

This chain uses TRBV5-5 with TRBJ2-5; either TRBD1 or TRBD2 may supply D (6 bases each). This CDR3 region has 14 residues. Germline assignment: CDR1 SGHKS and CDR2 YYEKEE (reference sequence). V was trimmed by 4 bases and J by 5 bases, leaving 15 bases between them. The CDR3 DNA reads as TGTGCCAGCAGCCGGAGGGGGACCGGGGAGACCCAGTACTTC. This encodes CASSRRGTGETQYF.

The chain employs TRBV7-2 and TRBJ2-1, with 7 positions matching TRBD2. This CDR3 has 15 amino acids. Germline CDR1 SGHTA, CDR2 FQGNSA. The ends lost 4 bases at V and 0 bases at J; junction bases unmatched: 3. The CDR3: CASSWGGSSYNEQFF. The CDR3 nucleotides read TGTGCCAGCAGCTGGGGGGGGAGCTCCTACAATGAGCAGTTCTTC.

V is TRBV2 and J is TRBJ1-1; a weak D match, TRBD1 (5 bases). Trimming removed 6 bases from V and 1 base from J, with 12 bases in between. This CDR3 is 14 amino acids long. CDR1 and CDR2 from the germline V gene are SNHLY and FYNNEI. In nucleotides, the CDR3 is TGTGCCAGCAGAGAACAGGCGTCGAACACTGAAGCTTTCTTT. Translation gives CASREQASNTEAFF.

V is TRBV11-2 and J is TRBJ1-6; no definite D call. V lost 6 bases and J 0 bases, leaving 9 bases between the germline ends. CDR1 is SGHAT, CDR2 FQNNGV, per germline. CDR3 length: 15 amino acids. The CDR3 here is CASRETSSYNSPLHF. CDR3 nucleotides: TGTGCCAGCAGGGAGACCAGCTCCTATAATTCACCCCTCCACTTT.

V and J are TRBV13 and TRBJ1-1; D may be TRBD1 (6 bases). Trimming left V 8 bases short and J 4 bases short, with 32 bases between. The CDR3 length is 19 residues. Per the germline V gene, CDR1 is PRHDT and CDR2 is FYEKMQ (reference sequence). CDR3 amino acids: CASLSSTGRGGMIGTEAFF. Here the CDR3 DNA reads TGTGCCAGCTTGTCCTCGACGGGCAGGGGAGGCATGATAGGCACTGAAGCTTTCTTT.

V gene TRBV6-5 combines with J gene TRBJ2-5, with a possible D match to TRBD2 (8 bases). Germline values: CDR1 MNHEY, CDR2 SVGAGI. This CDR3 is 15 amino acids long. V was cut by 4 bases and J by 0 bases, with 12 bases left in between. The CDR3 nucleotides are TGTGCCAGCAGTTCGGGAGGGGGCGACCAAGAGACCCAGTACTTC. The encoded protein is CASSSGGGDQETQYF.